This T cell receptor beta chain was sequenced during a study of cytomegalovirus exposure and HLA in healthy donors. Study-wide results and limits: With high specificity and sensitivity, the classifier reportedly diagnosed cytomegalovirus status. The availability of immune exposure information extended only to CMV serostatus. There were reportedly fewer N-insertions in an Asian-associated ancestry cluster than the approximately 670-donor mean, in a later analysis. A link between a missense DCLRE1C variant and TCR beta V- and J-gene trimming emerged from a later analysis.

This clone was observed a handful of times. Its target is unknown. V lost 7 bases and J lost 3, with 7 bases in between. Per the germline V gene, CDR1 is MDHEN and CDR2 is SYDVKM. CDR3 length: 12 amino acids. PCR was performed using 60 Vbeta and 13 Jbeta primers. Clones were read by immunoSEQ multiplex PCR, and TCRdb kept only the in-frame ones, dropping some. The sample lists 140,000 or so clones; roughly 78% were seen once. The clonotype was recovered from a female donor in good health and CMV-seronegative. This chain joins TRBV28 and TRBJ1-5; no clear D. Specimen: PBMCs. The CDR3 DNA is TGTGCCAGCATGGCCCTCAATCAGCCCCAGCATTTT. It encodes CASMALNQPQHF.